The present TCR beta chain was sequenced within a study of T cell repertoires in cytomegalovirus infection. In the study overall: Both a matching HLA type and CMV infection were indicated by public TCR beta signatures. Study-wide points: The ex vivo response was dominated by HLA-C-restricted CMV-specific TCR beta clonotypes. The cumulative frequency of public TCR beta families identified carriers of CMV plus the relevant HLA.

One entry per CDR3 protein, called by TCRdb with MiXCR from the reads. The sample records 150,000 to 200,000 distinct CDR3 sequences, about a sixth being singletons. The CDR3 contains 16 residues. With 1 base removed from V and 5 bases from J, the gap between germline ends came to 17 bases. On this clonotype itself: What it binds is unknown.

V gene TRBV12-3 or TRBV12-4 combines with J gene TRBJ1-2; a weak D match, TRBD1 (6 bases). The receptor's source is a human donor in good health (CMV status not recorded). Some clones in this sample may be carry-over from other donors' samples. Sequenced: CD8+ T cells from PBMCs. This chain's CDR3 is CASSLEGLDSLYGYTF. CDR3 bases: TGTGCCAGCAGTTTAGAGGGTCTGGACAGCCTGTATGGCTACACCTTC.